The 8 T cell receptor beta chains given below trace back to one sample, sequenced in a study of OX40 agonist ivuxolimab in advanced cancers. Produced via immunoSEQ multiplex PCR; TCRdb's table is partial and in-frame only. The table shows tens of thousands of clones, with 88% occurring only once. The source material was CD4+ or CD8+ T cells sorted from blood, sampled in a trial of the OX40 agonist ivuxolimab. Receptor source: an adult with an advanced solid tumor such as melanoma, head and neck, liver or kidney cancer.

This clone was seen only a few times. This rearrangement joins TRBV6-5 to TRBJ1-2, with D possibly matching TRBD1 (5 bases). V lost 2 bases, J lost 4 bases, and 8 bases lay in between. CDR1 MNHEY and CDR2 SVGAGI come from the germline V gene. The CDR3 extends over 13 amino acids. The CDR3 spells CASSYGASYGYTF. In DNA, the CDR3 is TGTGCCAGCAGTTACGGGGCCTCCTATGGCTACACCTTC.

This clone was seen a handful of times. The CDR3 DNA sequence: TGTGCCAGCAATTTCCTACAGGGTCAGCCCCAGCATTTT. It is translated as CASNFLQGQPQHF. The V call is TRBV2, the J call TRBJ1-5; weak D call: TRBD1 (6 bases). Germline CDR1 reads SNHLY; CDR2 reads FYNNEI. Trimming took 7 bases from V and 6 from J, leaving 13 bases between them. CDR3 length: 13 residues.

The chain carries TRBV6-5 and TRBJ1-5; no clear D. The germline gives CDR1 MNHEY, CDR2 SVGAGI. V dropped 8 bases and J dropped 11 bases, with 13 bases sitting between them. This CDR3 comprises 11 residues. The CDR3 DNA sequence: TGTGCCAGCGAAACGGGTTGGTCCCAGCATTTT. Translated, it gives CASETGWSQHF.

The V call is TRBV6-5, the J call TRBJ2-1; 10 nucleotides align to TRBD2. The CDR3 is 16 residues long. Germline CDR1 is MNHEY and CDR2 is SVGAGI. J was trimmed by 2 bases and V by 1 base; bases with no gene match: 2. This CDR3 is CASSYWTSGTYNEQFF. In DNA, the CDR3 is TGTGCCAGCAGTTACTGGACTAGCGGAACCTACAATGAGCAGTTCTTC.

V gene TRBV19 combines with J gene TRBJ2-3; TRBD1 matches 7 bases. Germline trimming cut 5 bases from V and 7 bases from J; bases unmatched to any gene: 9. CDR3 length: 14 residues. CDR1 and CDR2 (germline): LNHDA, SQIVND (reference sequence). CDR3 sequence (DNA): TGTGCCAGTAGTGGGGCAGGGGGAGAGAATACGCAGTATTTT. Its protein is CASSGAGGENTQYF.

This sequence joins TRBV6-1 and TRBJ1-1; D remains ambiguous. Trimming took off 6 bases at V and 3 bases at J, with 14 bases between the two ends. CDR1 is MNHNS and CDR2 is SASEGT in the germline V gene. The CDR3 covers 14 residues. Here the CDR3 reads CASRRIPEDTEAFF. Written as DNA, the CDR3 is TGTGCCAGCAGGAGGATCCCAGAAGACACTGAAGCTTTCTTT.

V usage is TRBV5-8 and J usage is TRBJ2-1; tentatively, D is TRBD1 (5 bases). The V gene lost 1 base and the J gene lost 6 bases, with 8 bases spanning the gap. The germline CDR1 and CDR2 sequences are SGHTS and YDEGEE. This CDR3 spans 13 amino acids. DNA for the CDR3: TGTGCCAGCAGCTTGTCAGGGTCCAATGAGCAGTTCTTC. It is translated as CASSLSGSNEQFF.

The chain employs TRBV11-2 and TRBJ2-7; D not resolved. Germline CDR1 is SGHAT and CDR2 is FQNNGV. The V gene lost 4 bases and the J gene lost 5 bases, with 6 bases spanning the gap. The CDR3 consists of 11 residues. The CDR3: CASSSGNEQYV. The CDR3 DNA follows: TGTGCCAGCAGCTCCGGTAACGAGCAGTACGTC.